The subject of this entry is one T cell receptor beta chain. This clonotype was seen a few times. Its antigen is currently not known. No per-base quality is available; no much larger clone lies one base away. This sample was included in a study of response to subunit inactivated influenza vaccine listed by TCRdb under 2018. About the study as a whole: The study used deep quantitative T cell receptor repertoire profiling to track responses to a trivalent subunit inactivated influenza vaccine. What the authors observed across the whole study: The authors proposed that each seasonal influenza vaccination may bring in only a limited number of new T cells.

The library relied on RT-PCR. The listed sequencing device is Illumina HiSeq 2500. The raw public data were reprocessed by TCRdb itself: fastp quality trimming at Q25, MiXCR clonotype calling, in-frame beta chains only. CDR3 protein duplicates are merged, each entry listing the most common genes and DNA. For this sample there are fewer than 550,000 distinct CDR3 sequences; 25% appear just once. The top ten hold less than 2.5% of the sample. Looking up the germline V gene (reference sequence) yields CDR1 SEHNR and CDR2 FQNEAQ. The cysteine opens and the phenylalanine closes a CDR3 of 15 amino acids. CDR3 DNA only is kept here, 45 bases in frame from base 1. V has 0 bases trimmed and J has 9 bases trimmed; junction bases matching no gene number 7.

This clonotype originated in a man aged 50 to 59 who received an inactivated influenza vaccine. Donor details come from another sample of the same person, matched by shared clones. The rearranged segments are TRBV7-9 and TRBJ2-5; 10 of the junction bases match TRBD2. Sequenced here: CD4+ T cells sorted from PBMCs, sampled 5 days after vaccination. The CDR3 loop reads CASSLAGTSVVAQYF. The DNA sequence is given as TGTGCCAGCAGCTTAGCCGGGACTAGCGTTGTTGCCCAGTACTTC.